The T cell receptor beta chain under discussion was sequenced for a study of blood T cell repertoires in COVID-19. The overall study: Samples came from the United States, Italy and Spain, spanning acute and convalescent COVID-19.

This CDR3 comprises 14 residues. Germline lookup yields CDR1 SEHNR and CDR2 FQNEAQ (reference sequence). V was cut by 1 base and J by 8 bases, with 12 bases left in between. Those who participated ranged in age from roughly 18 to 90 years and resided in around 22 US areas. Produced via immunoSEQ multiplex PCR; TCRdb's table is partial and in-frame only. This sample carries about 440,000 clones, less than 95% of them seen once, and the ten largest clones take around 0.6%. Sequenced material: PBMCs or T cells enriched from blood (not recorded which). This sequence was found in a man aged 18 to 30 who had recovered from COVID-19. The chain couples TRBV7-9 to TRBJ1-5; D might be TRBD1 (5 bases). Here the CDR3 DNA reads TGTGCCAGCAGCTTAGATCGAGGAGGGGAGCCCCAGCATTTT. Translated, it gives CASSLDRGGEPQHF.